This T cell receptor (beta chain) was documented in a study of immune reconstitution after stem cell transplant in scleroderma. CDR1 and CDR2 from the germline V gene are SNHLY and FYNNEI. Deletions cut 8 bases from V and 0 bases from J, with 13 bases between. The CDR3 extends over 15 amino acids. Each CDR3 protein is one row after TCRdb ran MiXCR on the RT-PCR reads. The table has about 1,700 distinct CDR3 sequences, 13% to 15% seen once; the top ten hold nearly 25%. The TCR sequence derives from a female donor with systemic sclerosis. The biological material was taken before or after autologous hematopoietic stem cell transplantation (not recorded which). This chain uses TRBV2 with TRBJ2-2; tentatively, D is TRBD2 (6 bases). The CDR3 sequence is CASSLASPNTGELFF. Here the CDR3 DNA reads TGTGCCAGCTCCCTAGCGAGTCCGAACACCGGGGAGCTGTTTTTT.